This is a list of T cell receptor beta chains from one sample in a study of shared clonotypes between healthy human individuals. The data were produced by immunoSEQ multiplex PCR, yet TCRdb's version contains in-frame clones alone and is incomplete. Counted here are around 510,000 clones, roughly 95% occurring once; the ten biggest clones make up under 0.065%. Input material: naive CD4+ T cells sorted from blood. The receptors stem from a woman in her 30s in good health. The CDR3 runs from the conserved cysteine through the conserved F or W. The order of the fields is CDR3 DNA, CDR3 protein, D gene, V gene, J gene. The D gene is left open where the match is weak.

CDR3nt: TGTGCCAGCAGTCACTCCGGGACCGGCTCCTACGAGCAGTACTTC
CDR3aa: CASSHSGTGSYEQYF
d_gene: .
v_gene: TRBV28
j_gene: TRBJ2-7

CDR3nt: TGTGCCAGCAGTTACTCGAGAAGCACAGATACGCAGTATTTT
CDR3aa: CASSYSRSTDTQYF
d_gene: .
v_gene: TRBV6-5
j_gene: TRBJ2-3

CDR3nt: TGTGCCAGCAGCGGACGGGGGGGCGATGGCTACACCTTC
CDR3aa: CASSGRGGDGYTF
d_gene: .
v_gene: TRBV5-4
j_gene: TRBJ1-2

CDR3nt: TGTGCCAGCAGCACCCCAGTTTCGTTGGATACGCAGTATTTT
CDR3aa: CASSTPVSLDTQYF
d_gene: .
v_gene: TRBV28
j_gene: TRBJ2-3

CDR3nt: TGTGCCAGTAGGGGGGTTGGCGGGGAGCTGTTTTTT
CDR3aa: CASRGVGGELFF
d_gene: .
v_gene: TRBV19
j_gene: TRBJ2-2

CDR3nt: TGCGCCAGCAGCTCACAGGGAGAGGAGCTGTTTTTT
CDR3aa: CASSSQGEELFF
d_gene: .
v_gene: TRBV5-1
j_gene: TRBJ2-2

CDR3nt: TGTGCCAGCTCCGCCGGGGAGGGGGAGCCCCAGCATTTT
CDR3aa: CASSAGEGEPQHF
d_gene: .
v_gene: TRBV18
j_gene: TRBJ1-5

CDR3nt: TGTGCCAGCAGCTCCCGCGTGCTTGGAAATGAGCAGTTCTTC
CDR3aa: CASSSRVLGNEQFF
d_gene: .
v_gene: TRBV5-4
j_gene: TRBJ2-1

CDR3nt: TGTGCCAGCAGCTTGGAGGGGAGAAGTGGCTACACCTTC
CDR3aa: CASSLEGRSGYTF
d_gene: .
v_gene: TRBV5-6
j_gene: TRBJ1-2

CDR3nt: TGTGCCAGCAACCGGATACAGGGTCCTAGGTACGAGCAGTACTTC
CDR3aa: CASNRIQGPRYEQYF
d_gene: .
v_gene: TRBV28
j_gene: TRBJ2-7

CDR3nt: TGCAGCGGGTCCCACAATGAGCAGTTCTTC
CDR3aa: CSGSHNEQFF
d_gene: .
v_gene: TRBV29-1
j_gene: TRBJ2-1

CDR3nt: TGTGCCAGCAGTGATGGACTAGCGAAAACAGATACGCAGTATTTT
CDR3aa: CASSDGLAKTDTQYF
d_gene: TRBD2
v_gene: TRBV28
j_gene: TRBJ2-3

CDR3nt: TGTGCCAGCTCACCTGCCGAAGGGAACTCTGGAAACACCATATATTTT
CDR3aa: CASSPAEGNSGNTIYF
d_gene: .
v_gene: TRBV18
j_gene: TRBJ1-3

CDR3nt: TGCGCCAGCAGCTTTTTGCTCTCTGGGGCCAACGTCCTGACTTTC
CDR3aa: CASSFLLSGANVLTF
d_gene: .
v_gene: TRBV5-1
j_gene: TRBJ2-6

CDR3nt: TGTGCCAGCAGCTTGTCTATAGGGTTAATGAACACTGAAGCTTTCTTT
CDR3aa: CASSLSIGLMNTEAFF
d_gene: .
v_gene: TRBV5-5
j_gene: TRBJ1-1

CDR3nt: TGCGCCAGCAGCCAAGATAAAGCGCCGGACAGTAATGAAAAACTGTTTTTT
CDR3aa: CASSQDKAPDSNEKLFF
d_gene: .
v_gene: TRBV4-1
j_gene: TRBJ1-4

CDR3nt: TGTGCCAGCAGTTTGAACCTCCCCACGGATACGCAGTATTTT
CDR3aa: CASSLNLPTDTQYF
d_gene: .
v_gene: TRBV28
j_gene: TRBJ2-3

CDR3nt: TGTGCCAGCAGTTTTTTAACAGGGATGGGGGGAAGCAATCAGCCCCAGCATTTT
CDR3aa: CASSFLTGMGGSNQPQHF
d_gene: .
v_gene: TRBV28
j_gene: TRBJ1-5

CDR3nt: TGCGCCAGCAGCCATTGGACTAGCTCAACGGGTACGGGTGAGCAGTTCTTC
CDR3aa: CASSHWTSSTGTGEQFF
d_gene: TRBD2
v_gene: TRBV4-1
j_gene: TRBJ2-1

CDR3nt: TGCGCCAGCAGCTTGGAGGGACGAGGGGGATACGAGCAGTACTTC
CDR3aa: CASSLEGRGGYEQYF
d_gene: .
v_gene: TRBV5-1
j_gene: TRBJ2-7

CDR3nt: TGCGCCAGCAGCCTACCCTCCGGGGGCGGGGAGCTGTTTTTT
CDR3aa: CASSLPSGGGELFF
d_gene: .
v_gene: TRBV5-1
j_gene: TRBJ2-2

CDR3nt: TGTGCCAGCAGCTTAGGACTCTGGGAGCAGTACTTC
CDR3aa: CASSLGLWEQYF
d_gene: .
v_gene: TRBV7-2
j_gene: TRBJ2-7